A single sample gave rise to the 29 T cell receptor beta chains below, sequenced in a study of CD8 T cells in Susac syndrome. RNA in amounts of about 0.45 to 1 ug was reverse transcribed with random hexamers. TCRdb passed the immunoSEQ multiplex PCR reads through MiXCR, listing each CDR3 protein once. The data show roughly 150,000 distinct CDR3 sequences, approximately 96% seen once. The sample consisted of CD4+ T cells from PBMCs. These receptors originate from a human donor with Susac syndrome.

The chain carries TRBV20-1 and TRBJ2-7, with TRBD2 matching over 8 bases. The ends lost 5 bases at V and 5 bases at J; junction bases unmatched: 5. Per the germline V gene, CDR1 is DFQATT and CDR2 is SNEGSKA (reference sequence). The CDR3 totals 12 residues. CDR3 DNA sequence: TGCAGTGCTTTAGCGGGAACCCACGAGCAGTACTTC. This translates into CSALAGTHEQYF.

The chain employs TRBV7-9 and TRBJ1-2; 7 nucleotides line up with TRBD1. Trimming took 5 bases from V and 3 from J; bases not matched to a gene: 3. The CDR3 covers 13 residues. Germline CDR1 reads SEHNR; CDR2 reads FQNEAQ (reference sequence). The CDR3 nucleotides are TGTGCCAGCAGCACAGGGACAGACTATGGCTACACCTTC. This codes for CASSTGTDYGYTF. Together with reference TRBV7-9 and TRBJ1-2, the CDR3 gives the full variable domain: DTGVSQNPRHKITKRGQNVTFRCDPISEHNRLYWYRQTLGQGPEFLTYFQNEAQLEKSRLLSDRFSAERPKGSFSTLEIQRTEQGDSAMYLCASSTGTDYGYTFGSGTRLTVV.

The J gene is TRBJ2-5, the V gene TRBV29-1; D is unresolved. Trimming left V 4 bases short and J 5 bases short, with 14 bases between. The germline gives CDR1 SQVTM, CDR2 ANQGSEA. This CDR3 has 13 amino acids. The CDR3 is CSVVPGPAETQYF. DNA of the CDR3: TGCAGCGTTGTACCCGGACCGGCCGAGACCCAGTACTTC.

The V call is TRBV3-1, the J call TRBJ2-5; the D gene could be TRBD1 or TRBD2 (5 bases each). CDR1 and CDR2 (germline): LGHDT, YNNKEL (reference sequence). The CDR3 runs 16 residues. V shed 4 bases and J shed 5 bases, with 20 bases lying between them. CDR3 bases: TGTGCCAGCAGCCGTCCGACGGGACGAGAAATGGAGACCCAGTACTTC. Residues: CASSRPTGREMETQYF.

The CDR3 nucleotides read TGTGCCAGCAGCTCGACACAACCACATCAGCCCCAGCATTTT. Protein product: CASSSTQPHQPQHF. The genes are TRBV5-8 and TRBJ1-5; D is unresolved. CDR1 is SGHTS and CDR2 is YDEGEE in the germline V gene. CDR3 size: 14 residues. The V and J ends lost 3 bases and 5 bases respectively, with 12 bases between them.

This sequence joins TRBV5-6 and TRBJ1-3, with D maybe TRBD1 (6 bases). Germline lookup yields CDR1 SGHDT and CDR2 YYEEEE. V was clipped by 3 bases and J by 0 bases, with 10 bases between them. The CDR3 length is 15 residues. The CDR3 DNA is TGTGCCAGCAGCTCACAGGGAACCTCTGGAAACACCATATATTTT. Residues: CASSSQGTSGNTIYF.

The CDR3 protein is CSVRGGADYNEQFF. In DNA, the CDR3 is TGCAGCGTTCGCGGGGGGGCCGATTACAATGAGCAGTTCTTC. The V and J genes are TRBV29-1 and TRBJ2-1; 9 bases are shared with TRBD2. Germline V lookup: CDR1 SQVTM, CDR2 ANQGSEA. The V gene end was trimmed by 5 bases and the J gene end by 4 bases; junction bases not matched to a gene: 6. The CDR3 is 14 residues long.

CDR3 amino acids: CATSDGGRETQYF. CDR3 bases: TGTGCCACCAGCGATGGGGGGAGAGAGACCCAGTACTTC. The chain has TRBV24-1 and TRBJ2-5; TRBD2 is a possible D gene (6 bases). V lost 7 bases and J 4 bases, leaving 12 bases between the germline ends. This CDR3 is built from 13 residues. Germline CDR1 and CDR2: KGHDR and SFDVKD.

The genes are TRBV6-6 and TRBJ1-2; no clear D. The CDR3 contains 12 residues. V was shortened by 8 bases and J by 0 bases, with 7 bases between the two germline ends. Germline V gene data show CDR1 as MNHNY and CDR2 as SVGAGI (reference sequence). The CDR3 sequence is CASAPANYGYTF. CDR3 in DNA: TGTGCCAGCGCCCCGGCTAACTATGGCTACACCTTC.

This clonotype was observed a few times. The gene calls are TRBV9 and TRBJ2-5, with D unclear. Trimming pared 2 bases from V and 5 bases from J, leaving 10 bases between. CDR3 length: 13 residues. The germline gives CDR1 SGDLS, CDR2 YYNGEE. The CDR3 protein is CASSVGPGETQYF. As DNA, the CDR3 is TGTGCCAGCAGCGTCGGACCCGGGGAGACCCAGTACTTC.

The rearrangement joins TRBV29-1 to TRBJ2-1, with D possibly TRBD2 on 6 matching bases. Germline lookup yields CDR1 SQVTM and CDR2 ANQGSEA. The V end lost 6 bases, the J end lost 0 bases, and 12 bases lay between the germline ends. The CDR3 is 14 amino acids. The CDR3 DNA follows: TGCAGCGTGGCCCGGGGGAGCTCCTACAATGAGCAGTTCTTC. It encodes CSVARGSSYNEQFF.

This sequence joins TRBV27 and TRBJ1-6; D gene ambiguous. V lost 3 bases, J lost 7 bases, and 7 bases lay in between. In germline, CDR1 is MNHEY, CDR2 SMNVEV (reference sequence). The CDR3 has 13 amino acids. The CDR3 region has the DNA TGTGCCAGCAGTTTTAACCCAAATTCACCCCTCCACTTT. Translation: CASSFNPNSPLHF.

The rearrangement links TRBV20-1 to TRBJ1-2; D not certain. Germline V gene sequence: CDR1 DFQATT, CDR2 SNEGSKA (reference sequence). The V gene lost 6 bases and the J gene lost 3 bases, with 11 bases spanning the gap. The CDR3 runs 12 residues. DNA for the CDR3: TGCAGTGCCGCCCAGAGGGACTATGGCTACACCTTC. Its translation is CSAAQRDYGYTF.

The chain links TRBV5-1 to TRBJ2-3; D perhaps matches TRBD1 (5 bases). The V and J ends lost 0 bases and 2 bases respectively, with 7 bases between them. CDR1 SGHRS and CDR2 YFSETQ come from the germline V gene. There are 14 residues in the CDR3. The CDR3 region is CASSLVGPTDTQYF. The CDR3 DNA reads TGCGCCAGCAGCTTGGTGGGGCCCACAGATACGCAGTATTTT. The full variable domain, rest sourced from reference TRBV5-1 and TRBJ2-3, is KAGVTQTPRYLIKTRGQQVTLSCSPISGHRSVSWYQQTPGQGLQFLFEYFSETQRNKGNFPGRFSGRQFSNSRSEMNVSTLELGDSALYLCASSLVGPTDTQYFGPGTRLTVL.

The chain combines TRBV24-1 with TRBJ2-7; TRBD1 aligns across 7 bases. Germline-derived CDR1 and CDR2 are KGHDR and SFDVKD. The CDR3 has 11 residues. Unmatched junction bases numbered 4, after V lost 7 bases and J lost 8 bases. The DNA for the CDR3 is TGTGCCACCAGAGACAGGGACCAGCAGTACTTC. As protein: CATRDRDQQYF.

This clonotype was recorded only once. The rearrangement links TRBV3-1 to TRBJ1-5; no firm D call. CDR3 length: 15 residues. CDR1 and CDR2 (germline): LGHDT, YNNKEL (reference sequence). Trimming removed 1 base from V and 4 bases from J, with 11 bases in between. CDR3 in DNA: TGTGCCAGCAGCCAAGCAAGCAGCCTAAATCAGCCCCAGCATTTT. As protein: CASSQASSLNQPQHF.

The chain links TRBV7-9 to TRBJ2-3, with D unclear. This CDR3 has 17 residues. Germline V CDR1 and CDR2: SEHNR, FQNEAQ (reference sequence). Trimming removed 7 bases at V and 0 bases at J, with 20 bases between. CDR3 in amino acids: CASIQNGRRTSTDTQYF. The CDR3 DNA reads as TGTGCCAGCATCCAAAACGGCAGAAGAACTAGCACAGATACGCAGTATTTT.

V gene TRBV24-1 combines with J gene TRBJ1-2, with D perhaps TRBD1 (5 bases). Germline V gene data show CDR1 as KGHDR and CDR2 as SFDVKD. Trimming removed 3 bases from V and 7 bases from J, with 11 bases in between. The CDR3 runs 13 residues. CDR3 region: CATSDTQGSGYTF. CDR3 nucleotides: TGTGCCACCAGTGATACGCAGGGCTCTGGCTACACCTTC.

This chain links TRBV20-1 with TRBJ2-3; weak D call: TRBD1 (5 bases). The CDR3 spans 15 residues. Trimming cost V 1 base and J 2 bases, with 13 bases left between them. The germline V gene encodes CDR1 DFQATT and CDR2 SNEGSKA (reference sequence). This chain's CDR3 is CSARVSTDSTDTQYF. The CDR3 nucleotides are TGCAGTGCTAGAGTCTCGACAGATTCCACAGATACGCAGTATTTT.

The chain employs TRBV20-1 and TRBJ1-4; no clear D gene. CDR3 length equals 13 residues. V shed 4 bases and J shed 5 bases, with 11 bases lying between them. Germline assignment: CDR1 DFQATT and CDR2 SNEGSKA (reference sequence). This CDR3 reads CSAKIDGNEKLFF. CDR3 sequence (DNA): TGCAGTGCTAAAATTGACGGGAATGAAAAACTGTTTTTT.

CDR3 sequence: CSVRGDGGAFF. DNA of the CDR3: TGCAGCGTACGTGGGGACGGCGGAGCTTTCTTT. The chain employs TRBV29-1 and TRBJ1-1, with D maybe TRBD1 (5 bases). V was cut by 6 bases and J by 10 bases, with 15 bases left in between. CDR1 is SQVTM and CDR2 is ANQGSEA in the germline V gene. CDR3 length: 11 residues.

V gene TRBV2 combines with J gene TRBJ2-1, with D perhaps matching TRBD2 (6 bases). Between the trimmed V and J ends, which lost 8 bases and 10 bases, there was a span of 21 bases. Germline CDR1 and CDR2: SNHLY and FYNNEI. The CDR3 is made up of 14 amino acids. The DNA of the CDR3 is TGTGCCAGCTCGGCGCGGGGTAAATTACGGGAGCAGTTCTTC. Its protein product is CASSARGKLREQFF.

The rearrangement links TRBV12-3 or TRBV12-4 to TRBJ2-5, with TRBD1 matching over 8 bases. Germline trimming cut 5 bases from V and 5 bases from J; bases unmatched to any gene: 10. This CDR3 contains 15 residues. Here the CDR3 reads CASSPIGTGGETQYF. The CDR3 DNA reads TGTGCCAGCAGTCCTATCGGGACAGGAGGGGAGACCCAGTACTTC.

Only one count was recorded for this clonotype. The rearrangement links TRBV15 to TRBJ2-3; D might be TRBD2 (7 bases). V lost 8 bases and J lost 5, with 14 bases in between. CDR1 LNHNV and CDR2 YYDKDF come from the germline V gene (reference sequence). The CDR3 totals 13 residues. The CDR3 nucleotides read TGTGCCACCCCCGGGGGGCCGGGAGATACGCAGTATTTT. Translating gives CATPGGPGDTQYF. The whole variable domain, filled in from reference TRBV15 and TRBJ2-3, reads DAMVIQNPRYQVTQFGKPVTLSCSQTLNHNVMYWYQQKSSQAPKLLFHYYDKDFNNEADTPDNFQSRRPNTSFCFLDIRSPGLGDTAMYLCATPGGPGDTQYFGPGTRLTVL.

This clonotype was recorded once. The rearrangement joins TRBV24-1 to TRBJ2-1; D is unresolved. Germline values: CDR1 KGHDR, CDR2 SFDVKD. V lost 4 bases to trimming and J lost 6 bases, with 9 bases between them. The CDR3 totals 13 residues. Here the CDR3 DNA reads TGTGCCACCAGTGACTCCGGAGTCAATGAGCAGTTCTTC. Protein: CATSDSGVNEQFF.

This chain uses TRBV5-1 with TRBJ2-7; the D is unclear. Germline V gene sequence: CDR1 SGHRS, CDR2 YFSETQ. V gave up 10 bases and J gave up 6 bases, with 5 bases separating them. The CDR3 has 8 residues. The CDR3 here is CARPEQYF. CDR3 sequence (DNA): TGCGCCCGTCCCGAGCAGTACTTC.

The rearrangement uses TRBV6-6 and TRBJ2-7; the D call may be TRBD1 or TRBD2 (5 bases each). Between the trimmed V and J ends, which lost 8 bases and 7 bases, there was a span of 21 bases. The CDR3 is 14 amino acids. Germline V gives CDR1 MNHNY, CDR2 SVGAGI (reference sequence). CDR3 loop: CASGDLVGWGEQYF. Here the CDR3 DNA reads TGTGCCAGCGGAGACTTGGTGGGGTGGGGGGAGCAGTACTTC.

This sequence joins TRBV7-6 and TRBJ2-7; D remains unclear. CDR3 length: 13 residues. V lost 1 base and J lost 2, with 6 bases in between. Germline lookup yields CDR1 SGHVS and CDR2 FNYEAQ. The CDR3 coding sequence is TGTGCCAGCAGCTTAGGGACCCCCTACGAGCAGTACTTC. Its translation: CASSLGTPYEQYF.

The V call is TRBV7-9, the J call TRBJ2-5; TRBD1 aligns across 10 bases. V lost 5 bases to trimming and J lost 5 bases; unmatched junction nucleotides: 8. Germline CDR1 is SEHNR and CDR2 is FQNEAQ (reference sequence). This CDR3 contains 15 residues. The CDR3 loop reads CASSRGQGIVETQYF. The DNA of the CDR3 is TGTGCCAGCAGCCGGGGACAGGGGATCGTGGAGACCCAGTACTTC.